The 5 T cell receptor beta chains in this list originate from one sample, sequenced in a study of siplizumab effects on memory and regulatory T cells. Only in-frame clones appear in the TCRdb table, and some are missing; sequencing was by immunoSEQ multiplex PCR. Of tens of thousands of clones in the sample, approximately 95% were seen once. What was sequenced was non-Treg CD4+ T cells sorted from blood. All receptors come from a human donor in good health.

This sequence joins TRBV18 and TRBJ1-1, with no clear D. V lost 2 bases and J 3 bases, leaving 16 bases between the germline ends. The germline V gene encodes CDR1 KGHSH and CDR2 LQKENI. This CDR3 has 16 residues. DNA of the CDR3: TGTGCCAGCTCACCAAAGGAAGTAGGGTGGGACACTGAAGCTTTCTTT. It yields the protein CASSPKEVGWDTEAFF. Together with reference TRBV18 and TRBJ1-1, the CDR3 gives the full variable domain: NAGVMQNPRHLVRRRGQEARLRCSPMKGHSHVYWYRQLPEEGLKFMVYLQKENIIDESGMPKERFSAEFPKEGPSILRIQQVVRGDSAAYFCASSPKEVGWDTEAFFGQGTRLTVV.

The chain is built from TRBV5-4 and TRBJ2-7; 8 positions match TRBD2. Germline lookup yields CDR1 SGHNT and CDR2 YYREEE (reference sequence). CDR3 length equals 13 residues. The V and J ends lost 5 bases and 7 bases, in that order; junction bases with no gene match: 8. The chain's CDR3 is CASSLLAGREQYF. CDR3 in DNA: TGTGCCAGCAGTCTTCTAGCGGGTCGTGAGCAGTACTTC. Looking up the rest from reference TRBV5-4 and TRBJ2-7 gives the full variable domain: ETGVTQSPTHLIKTRGQQVTLRCSSQSGHNTVSWYQQALGQGPQFIFQYYREEENGRGNFPPRFSGLQFPNYSSELNVNALELDDSALYLCASSLLAGREQYFGPGTRLTVT.

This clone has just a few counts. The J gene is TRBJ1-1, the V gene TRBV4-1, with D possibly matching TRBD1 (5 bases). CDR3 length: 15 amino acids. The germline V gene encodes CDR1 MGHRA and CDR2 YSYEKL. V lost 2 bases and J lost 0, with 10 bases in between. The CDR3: CASSQRLGLNTEAFF. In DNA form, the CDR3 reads TGCGCCAGCAGCCAACGTCTGGGGCTGAACACTGAAGCTTTCTTT.

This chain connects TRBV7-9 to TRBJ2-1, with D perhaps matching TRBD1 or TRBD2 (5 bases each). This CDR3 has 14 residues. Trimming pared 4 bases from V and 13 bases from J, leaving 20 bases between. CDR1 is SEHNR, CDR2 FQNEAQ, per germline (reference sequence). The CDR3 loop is CASSYRGEGWPQFF. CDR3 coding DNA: TGTGCCAGCAGCTATAGAGGTGAGGGGTGGCCCCAGTTCTTC. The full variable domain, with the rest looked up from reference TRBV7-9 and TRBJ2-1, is DTGVSQNPRHKITKRGQNVTFRCDPISEHNRLYWYRQTLGQGPEFLTYFQNEAQLEKSRLLSDRFSAERPKGSFSTLEIQRTEQGDSAMYLCASSYRGEGWPQFFGPGTRLTVL.

This CDR3 is CASSPAGVGNTIYF. The CDR3 DNA reads as TGTGCCAGCTCACCAGCAGGGGTTGGAAACACCATATATTTT. The rearrangement uses TRBV18 and TRBJ1-3; TRBD1 might be the D (6 bases). Germline CDR1 KGHSH, CDR2 LQKENI. V was trimmed by 2 bases and J by 3 bases, leaving 8 bases between them. The length of the CDR3 is 14 residues. The full variable domain, its missing parts supplied by reference TRBV18 and TRBJ1-3, is NAGVMQNPRHLVRRRGQEARLRCSPMKGHSHVYWYRQLPEEGLKFMVYLQKENIIDESGMPKERFSAEFPKEGPSILRIQQVVRGDSAAYFCASSPAGVGNTIYFGEGSWLTVV.